The source of this T cell receptor beta chain is a study of blood T cell repertoires in COVID-19. Profiled with immunoSEQ multiplex PCR; TCRdb holds only in-frame clones, not every one. The data contain 150,000 to 200,000 clones, 80% to 90% of them seen just once; the ten biggest clones take up around 19%. Germline trimming cut 4 bases from V and 5 bases from J; bases unmatched to any gene: 10. In germline, CDR1 is SGHRS, CDR2 YFSETQ. CDR3 size: 16 residues. The sequence was collected from a woman over 75 with acute or convalescent COVID-19. The V gene is TRBV5-1, the J gene TRBJ1-1, with 11 bases lining up with TRBD1. The sequencing input was peripheral blood. CDR3 sequence reads: CASSPWDRGVGTEAFF. CDR3 DNA sequence: TGCGCCAGCAGCCCTTGGGACAGGGGGGTGGGTACTGAAGCTTTCTTT.